This T cell receptor beta chain derives from a study of T cells in Graves' hyperthyroidism and ophthalmopathy. The CDR3 is 15 amino acids. CDR1 and CDR2 from the germline V gene are SGDLS and YYNGEE. V lost 0 bases and J 3 bases, leaving 12 bases between the germline ends. Template material for amplifying TCR beta CDR3 regions consisted of RNA transcripts. HTBI primers were employed in a first-round RT-PCR of the TCR CDR3. TCRdb processed the multiplex PCR reads anew with MiXCR; each CDR3 protein has one entry. The table has roughly 400,000 distinct CDR3 sequences, approximately 14% seen once. Details on this clonotype: It is likely a read error, because the conserved phenylalanine at the end of the CDR3 is missing.

The V and J genes are TRBV9 and TRBJ1-2; D is perhaps TRBD1 (5 bases). This TCR was sampled from a woman between 18 and 29 years old with Graves' hyperthyroidism that later progressed to Graves' ophthalmopathy. Sequencing used blood. The CDR3, as DNA: TGTGCCAGCAGCGTAGGGGACCCCCAGGACTATGGCTACACCCTC. Amino acids: CASSVGDPQDYGYTL.